Shown below are 20 T cell receptor beta chains from a single sample sequenced in a study of vaccination effects on CD4 cells after COVID-19. Before sequencing took place, the ViraFEST assay used viral peptide pools to expand antigen-specific CD4+ T cells. The authors isolated CD4+ T cells after around 11 days of culture. Nucleocapsid antibodies stayed negative before and after vaccination, showing no earlier SARS-CoV-2 infection. No antigens are known for them. Here immunoSEQ multiplex PCR was the method, and the copy in TCRdb shows in-frame clones only, minus some. The profile covers tens of thousands of clones, with roughly 74% appearing a single time and less than 3.5% taken by the ten largest. The sample here was CD4+ T cells from PBMCs cultured with SARS-CoV-2 spike peptides, taken before COVID-19 vaccination. These receptors were collected from a human donor who received a COVID-19 vaccine.

The chain uses TRBV2 and TRBJ2-1; TRBD2 aligns across 9 bases. From germline, CDR1 is SNHLY and CDR2 FYNNEI. The CDR3 has 16 residues. With V trimmed by 1 base and J by 3 bases, 4 bases remained unmatched. DNA of the CDR3: TGTGCCAGCAGTGAAGTTCGACTAGCGGTCTACAATGAGCAGTTCTTC. Encoded protein: CASSEVRLAVYNEQFF.

This clone is a singleton in its sample. The chain joins TRBV6-5 to TRBJ1-1; TRBD1 agrees at 8 bases. V lost 6 bases, J lost 7 bases, and 4 bases stayed unmatched. Germline CDR1 reads MNHEY; CDR2 reads SVGAGI. The CDR3 is 12 residues long. CDR3 protein: CASRPDRGEAFF. The CDR3 DNA follows: TGTGCCAGCAGGCCCGACAGGGGTGAAGCTTTCTTT.

This chain joins TRBV7-2 and TRBJ1-2; 9 positions agree with TRBD1. The CDR3 runs to 14 residues. Germline CDR1 SGHTA, CDR2 FQGNSA. Unmatched junction bases numbered 7, after V lost 3 bases and J lost 8 bases. The CDR3: CASSFGPGQGGYTF. The CDR3, as DNA: TGTGCCAGCAGCTTTGGACCGGGACAGGGAGGCTACACCTTC.

The chain carries TRBV20-1 and TRBJ2-1, with D possibly matching TRBD2 (5 bases). The V end was cut by 3 bases, the J end by 7 bases, with 7 bases between. Germline V gives CDR1 DFQATT, CDR2 SNEGSKA (reference sequence). The CDR3 is 11 residues long. The DNA of the CDR3 is TGCAGTGCTAGTCGGAGGAATGAGCAGTTCTTC. Amino acids: CSASRRNEQFF.

The chain couples TRBV18 to TRBJ1-2, with D unresolved. Between the trimmed V and J ends, which lost 3 bases and 10 bases, there was a span of 21 bases. The CDR3 extends over 15 amino acids. Germline CDR1 is KGHSH and CDR2 is LQKENI. The CDR3 sequence: CASSPGLTTRHAYTF. In DNA, the CDR3 is TGTGCCAGCTCACCGGGCCTGACGACGCGGCATGCCTACACCTTC.

This clone has a handful of counts. V and J are TRBV6-5 and TRBJ2-2; unclear D gene. Between the trimmed V and J ends, which lost 5 bases and 8 bases, there was a span of 9 bases. The CDR3 consists of 12 residues. Germline CDR1 reads MNHEY; CDR2 reads SVGAGI. The DNA for the CDR3 is TGTGCCAGCAGTCAACCTCGTGGGGAGCTGTTTTTT. This codes for CASSQPRGELFF.

The table lists this clone with a few counts. This chain uses TRBV5-4 with TRBJ1-1; D call uncertain. V lost 0 bases to trimming and J lost 6 bases, with 12 bases between them. CDR1 is SGHNT, CDR2 YYREEE, per germline (reference sequence). The CDR3 is 14 amino acids. The CDR3 DNA sequence: TGTGCCAGCAGCTTGGCGGGCAGGAGGTCTGAAGCTTTCTTT. It codes for CASSLAGRRSEAFF. The full variable domain, with the rest looked up from reference TRBV5-4 and TRBJ1-1, is ETGVTQSPTHLIKTRGQQVTLRCSSQSGHNTVSWYQQALGQGPQFIFQYYREEENGRGNFPPRFSGLQFPNYSSELNVNALELDDSALYLCASSLAGRRSEAFFGQGTRLTVV.

This clone was recorded a few times. The CDR3 DNA reads TGTGCCAGCAGCCCGGGGCCCCACTACGAGCAGTACTTC. Translating gives CASSPGPHYEQYF. This chain connects TRBV5-6 to TRBJ2-7; D assignment may be TRBD1 or TRBD2 (5 bases each). The V end lost 4 bases, the J end lost 3 bases, and 11 bases lay between the germline ends. Germline CDR1 is SGHDT and CDR2 is YYEEEE. The CDR3 extends over 13 amino acids.

A single count supports this clone. The V call is TRBV3-1 (or the pseudogene TRBV3-2), the J call TRBJ2-1; tentative D call: TRBD2 (6 bases). The CDR3 is made up of 16 amino acids. The V end was cut by 3 bases, the J end by 4 bases, with 16 bases between. Germline V gene lookup returns CDR1 LGHDT and CDR2 YNNKEL (reference sequence). The CDR3 reads CASSHIRGKQYNEQFF. CDR3 sequence (DNA): TGTGCCAGCAGCCACATCCGGGGGAAACAATACAATGAGCAGTTCTTC.

This clone showed up just once. The V gene is TRBV7-9, the J gene TRBJ2-5, with TRBD2 matching 8 bases. J was trimmed by 4 bases and V by 5 bases; bases with no gene match: 9. Germline V lookup: CDR1 SEHNR, CDR2 FQNEAQ (reference sequence). The CDR3 is 15 residues long. The CDR3 region has the DNA TGTGCCAGCAGCCCCGGGACTAGACCAATAGAGACCCAGTACTTC. Its protein product is CASSPGTRPIETQYF.

The chain recombines TRBV6-6 with TRBJ1-1; D is ambiguous. Germline V gene sequence: CDR1 MNHNY, CDR2 SVGAGI (reference sequence). The length of the CDR3 is 16 residues. V was cut by 0 bases and J by 4 bases, with 15 bases left in between. The chain's CDR3 is CASSYSIAHRGTEAFF. For the CDR3, the DNA is TGTGCCAGCAGTTACTCGATCGCCCATCGAGGCACTGAAGCTTTCTTT.

This clone was counted only a few times. V gene TRBV14 combines with J gene TRBJ2-7; weak D call: TRBD2 (6 bases). V dropped 4 bases and J dropped 0 bases, with 22 bases sitting between them. CDR3 size: 18 residues. Germline V CDR1 and CDR2: SGHDN, FVKESK. CDR3 residues: CASSPTPTFGGPSYEQYF. The CDR3 DNA follows: TGTGCCAGCAGCCCCACGCCCACCTTCGGGGGTCCCTCCTACGAGCAGTACTTC.

The chain has TRBV5-1 and TRBJ1-1; possibly TRBD1 for D (5 bases). This CDR3 spans 14 amino acids. Per the germline V gene, CDR1 is SGHRS and CDR2 is YFSETQ. V lost 7 bases and J 5 bases, leaving 18 bases between the germline ends. CDR3 sequence: CASRLGQGGTEAFF. CDR3 DNA: TGCGCCAGCCGATTGGGGCAGGGAGGTACTGAAGCTTTCTTT.

V and J are TRBV7-9 and TRBJ2-1; the match to TRBD2 covers 10 bases. The trim removed 5 bases at V and 14 bases at J, leaving 6 bases unmatched. The CDR3 sequence is 12 residues long. Germline values: CDR1 SEHNR, CDR2 FQNEAQ (reference sequence). This CDR3 reads CASSESGGAKFF. Written as DNA, the CDR3 is TGTGCCAGCAGCGAAAGCGGGGGGGCTAAGTTCTTC.

V and J are TRBV2 and TRBJ2-3, with 7 nucleotides matching TRBD2. This CDR3 has 13 residues. Trimming removed 6 bases from V and 6 bases from J; junction bases left unmatched: 6. The germline V gene has CDR1 SNHLY and CDR2 FYNNEI. CDR3 sequence: CASRAGRYDTQYF. The CDR3 DNA is TGTGCCAGCAGAGCCGGGAGGTACGATACGCAGTATTTT.

This clone was observed a few times. The rearrangement uses TRBV5-1 and TRBJ1-4, with D perhaps matching TRBD1 (6 bases). Trimming pared 2 bases from V and 6 bases from J, leaving 14 bases between. The CDR3 has 15 residues. The germline CDR1 and CDR2 sequences are SGHRS and YFSETQ. CDR3 sequence: CASSFRGGYDEKLFF. The CDR3, as DNA: TGCGCCAGCAGCTTTCGGGGGGGCTATGATGAAAAACTGTTTTTT.

The genes are TRBV25-1 and TRBJ2-3; tentatively, D is TRBD2 (5 bases). Trimming took 4 bases from V and 2 from J, leaving 16 bases between them. CDR1 is MGHDK and CDR2 is SYGVNS in the germline V gene. This CDR3 spans 16 amino acids. The CDR3 sequence is CASSVRRSGITDTQYF. The CDR3, as DNA: TGTGCCAGCAGTGTCCGTAGGAGCGGTATCACAGATACGCAGTATTTT.

The rearrangement links TRBV7-7 to TRBJ2-5; no firm D call. Between the trimmed V and J ends, which lost 1 base and 2 bases, there was a span of 14 bases. The CDR3 is 16 amino acids. Germline assignment: CDR1 SSHAT and CDR2 FNYEAQ (reference sequence). In DNA form, the CDR3 reads TGTGCCAGCAGCTTAGGACGGTTGCTCGAACAAGAGACCCAGTACTTC. Translating gives CASSLGRLLEQETQYF.

The rearrangement uses TRBV5-1 and TRBJ2-2; 13 bases align to TRBD2. This CDR3 has 17 residues. V trimming: 0 bases; J trimming: 1 base; junction bases outside the gene matches: 0. Germline V gene lookup returns CDR1 SGHRS and CDR2 YFSETQ. The CDR3 protein is CASSLGTSGRNTGELFF. The CDR3 nucleotides read TGCGCCAGCAGCTTGGGGACTAGCGGGAGGAACACCGGGGAGCTGTTTTTT. Together with reference TRBV5-1 and TRBJ2-2, the CDR3 gives the full variable domain: KAGVTQTPRYLIKTRGQQVTLSCSPISGHRSVSWYQQTPGQGLQFLFEYFSETQRNKGNFPGRFSGRQFSNSRSEMNVSTLELGDSALYLCASSLGTSGRNTGELFFGEGSRLTVL.

This chain joins TRBV20-1 and TRBJ2-1; D is uncertain. Germline-derived CDR1 and CDR2 are DFQATT and SNEGSKA (reference sequence). V was clipped by 7 bases and J by 5 bases, with 9 bases between them. The CDR3 covers 11 residues. CDR3 region: CSVTSNNEQFF. The CDR3 DNA reads TGCAGTGTAACCAGTAACAATGAGCAGTTCTTC.